This T cell receptor (beta chain) was observed in a study of cytomegalovirus exposure and HLA in healthy donors. Study outcomes and limitations: The study assumed roughly uniform donor sequencing depth for presence/absence analyses.

Germline V gene sequence: CDR1 LGHNA, CDR2 YSLEER. The CDR3 is made up of 18 amino acids. V dropped 0 bases and J dropped 8; count of bases not matched to a gene: 11. The PCR had 60 Vbeta and 13 Jbeta primers. Here immunoSEQ multiplex PCR was the method, and the copy in TCRdb shows in-frame clones only, minus some. The sample holds 110,000 to 150,000 clones, around three quarters seen once. Points on this clone: Its matching antigen is unknown.

Specimen: PBMCs. The sequence derives from a middle-aged man in good health and CMV-seropositive. This chain links TRBV4-3 with TRBJ2-1; 12 bases are shared with TRBD2. CDR3 coding DNA: TGCGCCAGCAGCCAAGATCTAGGACTAGCGGGAACCAGGGATGAGCAGTTCTTC. This sequence encodes CASSQDLGLAGTRDEQFF.